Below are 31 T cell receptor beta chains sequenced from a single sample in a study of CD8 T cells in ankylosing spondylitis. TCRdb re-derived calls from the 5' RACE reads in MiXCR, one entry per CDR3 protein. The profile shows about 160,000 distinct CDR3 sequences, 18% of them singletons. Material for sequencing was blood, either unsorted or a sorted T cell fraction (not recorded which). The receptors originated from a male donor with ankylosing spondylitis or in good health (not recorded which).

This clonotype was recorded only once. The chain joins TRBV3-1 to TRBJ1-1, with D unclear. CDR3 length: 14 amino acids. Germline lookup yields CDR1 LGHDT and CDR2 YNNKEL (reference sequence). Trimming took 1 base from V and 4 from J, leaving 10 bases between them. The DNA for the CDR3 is TGTGCCAGCAGCCAAGGAGATCCGGGCACTGAAGCTTTCTTT. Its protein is CASSQGDPGTEAFF. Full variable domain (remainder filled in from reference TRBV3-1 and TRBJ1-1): DTAVSQTPKYLVTQMGNDKSIKCEQNLGHDTMYWYKQDSKKFLKIMFSYNNKELIINETVPNRFSPKSPDKAHLNLHINSLELGDSAVYFCASSQGDPGTEAFFGQGTRLTVV.

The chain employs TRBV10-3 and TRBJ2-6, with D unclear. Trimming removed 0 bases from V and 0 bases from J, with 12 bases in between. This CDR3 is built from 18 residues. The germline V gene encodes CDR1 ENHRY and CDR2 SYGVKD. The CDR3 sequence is CAISESWRTNSGANVLTF. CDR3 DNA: TGTGCCATCAGTGAGTCCTGGCGGACCAACTCTGGGGCCAACGTCCTGACTTTC.

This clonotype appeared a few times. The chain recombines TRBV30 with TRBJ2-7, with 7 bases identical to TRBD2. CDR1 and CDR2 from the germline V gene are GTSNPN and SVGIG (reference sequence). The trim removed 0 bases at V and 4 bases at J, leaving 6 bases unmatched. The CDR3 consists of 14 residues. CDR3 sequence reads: CAWSVGGAGYEQYF. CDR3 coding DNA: TGTGCCTGGAGTGTTGGAGGAGCGGGGTACGAGCAGTACTTC. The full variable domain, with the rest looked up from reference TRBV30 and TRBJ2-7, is SQTIHQWPATLVQPVGSPLSLECTVEGTSNPNLYWYRQAAGRGLQLLFYSVGIGQISSEVPQNLSASRPQDRQFILSSKKLLLSDSGFYLCAWSVGGAGYEQYFGPGTRLTVT.

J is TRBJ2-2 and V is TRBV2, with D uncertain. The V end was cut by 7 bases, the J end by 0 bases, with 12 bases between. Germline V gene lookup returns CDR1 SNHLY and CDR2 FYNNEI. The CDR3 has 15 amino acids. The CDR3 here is CASKLGSSNTGELFF. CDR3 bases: TGTGCCAGCAAGCTGGGCAGCTCGAACACCGGGGAGCTGTTTTTT.

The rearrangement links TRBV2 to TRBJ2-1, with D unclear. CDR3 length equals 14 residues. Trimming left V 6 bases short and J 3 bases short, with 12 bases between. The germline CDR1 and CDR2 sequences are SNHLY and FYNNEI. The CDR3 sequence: CASRRAPIYNEQFF. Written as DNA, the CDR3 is TGTGCCAGCAGAAGAGCGCCCATCTACAATGAGCAGTTCTTC.

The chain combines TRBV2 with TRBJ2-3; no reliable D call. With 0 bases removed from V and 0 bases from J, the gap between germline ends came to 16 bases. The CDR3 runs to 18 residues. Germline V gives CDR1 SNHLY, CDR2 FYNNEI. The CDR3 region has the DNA TGTGCCAGCAGTGAAGCGCTTAGGTACTCCTCTAGCACAGATACGCAGTATTTT. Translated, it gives CASSEALRYSSSTDTQYF.

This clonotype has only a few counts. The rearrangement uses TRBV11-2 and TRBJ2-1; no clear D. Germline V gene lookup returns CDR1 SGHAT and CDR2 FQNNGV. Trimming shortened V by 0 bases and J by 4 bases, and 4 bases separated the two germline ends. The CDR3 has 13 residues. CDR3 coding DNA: TGTGCCAGCAGCTTAGAGCGGTACAATGAGCAGTTCTTC. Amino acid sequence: CASSLERYNEQFF.

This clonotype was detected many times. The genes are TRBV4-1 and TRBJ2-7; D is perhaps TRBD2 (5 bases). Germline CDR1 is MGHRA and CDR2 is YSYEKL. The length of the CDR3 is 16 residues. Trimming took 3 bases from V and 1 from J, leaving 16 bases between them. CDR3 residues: CASSQASGSTSYEQYF. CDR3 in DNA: TGCGCCAGCAGCCAGGCCAGTGGGAGCACTTCCTACGAGCAGTACTTC.

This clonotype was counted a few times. CDR3 DNA: TGTGCCTGGAGTTCTTACTATGGCTACACCTTC. It encodes CAWSSYYGYTF. The chain uses TRBV30 and TRBJ1-2; D gene unclear. V lost 2 bases, J lost 3 bases, and 4 bases lay in between. This CDR3 comprises 11 residues. Looked up from germline, CDR1 is GTSNPN and CDR2 is SVGIG (reference sequence).

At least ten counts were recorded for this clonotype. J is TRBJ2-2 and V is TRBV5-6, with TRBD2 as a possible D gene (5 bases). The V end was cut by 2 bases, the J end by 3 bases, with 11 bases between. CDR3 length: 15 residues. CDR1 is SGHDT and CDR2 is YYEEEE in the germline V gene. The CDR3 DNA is TGTGCCAGCAGCTTCGGCACGGACTACACCGGGGAGCTGTTTTTT. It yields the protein CASSFGTDYTGELFF.

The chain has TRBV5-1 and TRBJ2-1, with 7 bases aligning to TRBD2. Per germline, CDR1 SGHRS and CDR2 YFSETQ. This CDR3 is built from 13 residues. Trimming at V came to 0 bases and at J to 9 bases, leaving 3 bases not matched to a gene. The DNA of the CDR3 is TGCGCCAGCAGCTTGGGGACTAGAATTGAGCAGTTCTTC. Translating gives CASSLGTRIEQFF.

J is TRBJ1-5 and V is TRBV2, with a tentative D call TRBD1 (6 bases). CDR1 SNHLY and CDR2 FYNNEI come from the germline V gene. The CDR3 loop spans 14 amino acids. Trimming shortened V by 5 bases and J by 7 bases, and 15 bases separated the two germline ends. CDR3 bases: TGTGCCAGCAGTCGTCCAGGGGAACGACAGCCCCAGCATTTT. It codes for CASSRPGERQPQHF.

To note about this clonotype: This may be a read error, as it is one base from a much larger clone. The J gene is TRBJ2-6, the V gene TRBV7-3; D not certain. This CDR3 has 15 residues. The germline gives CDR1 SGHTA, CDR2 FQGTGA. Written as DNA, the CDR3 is TGTGCCTGCAGCCCTCAGATTCCTGGGGCCAACGTCCTGACTTTC. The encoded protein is CACSPQIPGANVLTF. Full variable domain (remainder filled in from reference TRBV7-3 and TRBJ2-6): GAGVSQTPSNKVTEKGKYVELRCDPISGHTALYWYRQSLGQGPEFLIYFQGTGAADDSGLPNDRFFAVRPEGSVSTLKIQRTERGDSAVYLCACSPQIPGANVLTFGAGSRLTVL.

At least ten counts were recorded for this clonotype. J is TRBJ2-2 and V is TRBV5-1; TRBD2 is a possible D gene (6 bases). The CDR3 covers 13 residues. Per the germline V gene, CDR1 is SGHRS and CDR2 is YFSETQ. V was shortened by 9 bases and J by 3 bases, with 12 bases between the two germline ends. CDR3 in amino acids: CATSTSYTGELFF. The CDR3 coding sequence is TGCGCCACCTCGACTAGTTACACCGGGGAGCTGTTTTTT. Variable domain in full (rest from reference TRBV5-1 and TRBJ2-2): KAGVTQTPRYLIKTRGQQVTLSCSPISGHRSVSWYQQTPGQGLQFLFEYFSETQRNKGNFPGRFSGRQFSNSRSEMNVSTLELGDSALYLCATSTSYTGELFFGEGSRLTVL.

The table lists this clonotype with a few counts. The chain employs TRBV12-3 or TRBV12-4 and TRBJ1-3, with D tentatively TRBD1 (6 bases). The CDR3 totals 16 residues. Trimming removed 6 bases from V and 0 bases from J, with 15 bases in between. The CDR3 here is CASRQRDTSSGNTIYF. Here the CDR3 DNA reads TGTGCCAGCAGGCAAAGGGACACGAGCTCTGGAAACACCATATATTTT.

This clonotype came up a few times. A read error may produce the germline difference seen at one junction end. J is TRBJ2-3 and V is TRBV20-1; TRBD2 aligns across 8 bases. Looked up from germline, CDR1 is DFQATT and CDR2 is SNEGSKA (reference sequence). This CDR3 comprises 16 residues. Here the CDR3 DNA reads TGCTGTGCTAGAGATCGGGGGGGAGGCTGGACAGATACGCAGTATTTT. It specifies CCARDRGGGWTDTQYF.

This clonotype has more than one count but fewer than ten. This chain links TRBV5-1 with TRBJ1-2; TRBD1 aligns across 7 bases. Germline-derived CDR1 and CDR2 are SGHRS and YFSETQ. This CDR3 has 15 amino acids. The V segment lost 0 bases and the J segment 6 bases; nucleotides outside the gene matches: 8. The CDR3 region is CASSLGSRGSDGYTF. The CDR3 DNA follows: TGCGCCAGCAGCTTGGGTTCCAGGGGGTCGGATGGCTACACCTTC.

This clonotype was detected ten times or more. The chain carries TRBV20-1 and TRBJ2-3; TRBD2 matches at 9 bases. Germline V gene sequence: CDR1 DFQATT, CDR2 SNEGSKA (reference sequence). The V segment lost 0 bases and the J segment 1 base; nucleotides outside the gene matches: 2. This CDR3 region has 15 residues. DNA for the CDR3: TGCAGTGCTAGAGAACGGACTAGCGGCACAGATACGCAGTATTTT. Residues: CSARERTSGTDTQYF.

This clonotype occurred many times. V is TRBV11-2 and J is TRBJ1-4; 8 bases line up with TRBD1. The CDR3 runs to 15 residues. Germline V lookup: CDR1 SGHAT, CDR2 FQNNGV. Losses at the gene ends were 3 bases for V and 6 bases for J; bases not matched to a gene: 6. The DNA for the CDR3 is TGTGCCAGCAGCTTTGGGACAGGTATCGATGAAAAACTGTTTTTT. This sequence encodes CASSFGTGIDEKLFF.

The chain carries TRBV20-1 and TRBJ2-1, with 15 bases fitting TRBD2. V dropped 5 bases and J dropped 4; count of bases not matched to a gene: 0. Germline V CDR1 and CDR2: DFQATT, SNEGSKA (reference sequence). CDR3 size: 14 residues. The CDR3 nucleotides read TGCAGTGCTGGGACTAGCGGGGGGTACAATGAGCAGTTCTTC. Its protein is CSAGTSGGYNEQFF.

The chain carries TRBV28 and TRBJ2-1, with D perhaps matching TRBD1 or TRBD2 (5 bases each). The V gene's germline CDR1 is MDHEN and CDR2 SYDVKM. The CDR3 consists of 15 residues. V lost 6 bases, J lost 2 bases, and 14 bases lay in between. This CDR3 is CASSNWGSAYNEQFF. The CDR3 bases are TGTGCCAGCAGCAACTGGGGGTCGGCCTACAATGAGCAGTTCTTC.

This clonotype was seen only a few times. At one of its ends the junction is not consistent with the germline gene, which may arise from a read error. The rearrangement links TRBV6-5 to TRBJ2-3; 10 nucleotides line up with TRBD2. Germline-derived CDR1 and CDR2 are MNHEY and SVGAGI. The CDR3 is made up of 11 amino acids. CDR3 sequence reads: CTSGMTDTQYF. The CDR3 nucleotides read TGCACTAGCGGGATGACAGATACGCAGTATTTT.

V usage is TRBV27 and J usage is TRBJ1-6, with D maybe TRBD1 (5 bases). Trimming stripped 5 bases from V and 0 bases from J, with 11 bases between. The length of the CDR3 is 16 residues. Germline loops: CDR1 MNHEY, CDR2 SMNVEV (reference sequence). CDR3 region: CASSRGRYSYNSPLHF. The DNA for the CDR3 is TGTGCCAGCAGTCGGGGGAGGTACTCCTATAATTCACCCCTCCACTTT.

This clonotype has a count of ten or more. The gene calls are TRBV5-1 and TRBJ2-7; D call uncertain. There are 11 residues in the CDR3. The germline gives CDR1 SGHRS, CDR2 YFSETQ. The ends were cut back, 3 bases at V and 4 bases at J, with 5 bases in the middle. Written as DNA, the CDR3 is TGCGCCAGCAGCTCCGGATACGAGCAGTACTTC. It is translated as CASSSGYEQYF.

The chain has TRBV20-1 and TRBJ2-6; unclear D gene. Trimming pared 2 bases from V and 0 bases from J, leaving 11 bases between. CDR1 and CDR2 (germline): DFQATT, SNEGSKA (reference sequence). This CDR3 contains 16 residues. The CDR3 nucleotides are TGCAGTGCTAGACTACCCTGGGCCTCTGGGGCCAACGTCCTGACTTTC. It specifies CSARLPWASGANVLTF.

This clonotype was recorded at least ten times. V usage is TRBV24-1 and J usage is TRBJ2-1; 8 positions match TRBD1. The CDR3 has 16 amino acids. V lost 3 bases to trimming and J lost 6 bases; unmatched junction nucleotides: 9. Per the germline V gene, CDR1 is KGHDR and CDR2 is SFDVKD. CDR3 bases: TGTGCCACCAGTGATCTGGACAGGGAGTTGGGCAATGAGCAGTTCTTC. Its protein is CATSDLDRELGNEQFF.

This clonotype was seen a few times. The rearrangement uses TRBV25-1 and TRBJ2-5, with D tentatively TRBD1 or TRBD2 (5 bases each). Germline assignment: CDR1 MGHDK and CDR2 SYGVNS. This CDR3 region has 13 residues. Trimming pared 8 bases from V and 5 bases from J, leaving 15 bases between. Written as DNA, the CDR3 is TGTGCCAGCGAATTAGCCGGGGCGGAGACCCAGTACTTC. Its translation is CASELAGAETQYF. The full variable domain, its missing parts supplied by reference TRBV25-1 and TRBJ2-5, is EADIYQTPRYLVIGTGKKITLECSQTMGHDKMYWYQQDPGMELHLIHYSYGVNSTEKGDLSSESTVSRIRTEHFPLTLESARPSHTSQYLCASELAGAETQYFGPGTRLLVL.

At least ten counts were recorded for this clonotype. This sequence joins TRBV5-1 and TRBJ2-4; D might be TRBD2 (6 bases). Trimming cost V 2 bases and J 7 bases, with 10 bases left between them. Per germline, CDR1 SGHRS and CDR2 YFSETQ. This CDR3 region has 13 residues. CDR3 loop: CASSFQEGNIQYF. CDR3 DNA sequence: TGCGCCAGCAGCTTTCAGGAGGGGAACATTCAGTACTTC.

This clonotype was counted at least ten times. The CDR3 loop is CASSQGIVVGPQHF. The CDR3 coding sequence is TGTGCCAGCAGCCAAGGGATTGTGGTCGGGCCCCAGCATTTT. The rearrangement joins TRBV4-2 to TRBJ1-5; unclear D gene. The germline gives CDR1 LGHNA, CDR2 YNFKEQ. Trimming cost V 1 base and J 9 bases, with 13 bases left between them. CDR3 size: 14 residues.

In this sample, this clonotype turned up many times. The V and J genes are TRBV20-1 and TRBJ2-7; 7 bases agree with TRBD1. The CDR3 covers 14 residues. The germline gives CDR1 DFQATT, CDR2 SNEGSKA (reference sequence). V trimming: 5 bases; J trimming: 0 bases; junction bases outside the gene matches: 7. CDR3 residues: CSAFDRASSYEQYF. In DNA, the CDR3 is TGCAGTGCTTTCGACAGGGCTAGCTCCTACGAGCAGTACTTC.

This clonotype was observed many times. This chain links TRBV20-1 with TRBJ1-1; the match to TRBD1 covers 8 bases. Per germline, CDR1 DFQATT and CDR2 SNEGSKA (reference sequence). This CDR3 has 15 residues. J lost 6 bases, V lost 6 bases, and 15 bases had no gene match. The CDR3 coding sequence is TGCAGTGCCCGGATACCTGGACAGGGAATGCCTGAAGCTTTCTTT. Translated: CSARIPGQGMPEAFF.